This TCR beta chain was documented in a study of shared clonotypes between healthy human individuals. Naive CD8 cells comprised CD45RO-negative, CCR7-positively selected cells, excluding terminally differentiated effector memory CD45RA+ cells. This clone occurred once. Other DNA variants within this sample encode the same CDR3. Produced via immunoSEQ multiplex PCR; TCRdb's table is partial and in-frame only. The sample shows millions of clones, approximately 94% of them seen only once. Germline CDR1 reads PRHDT; CDR2 reads FYEKMQ (reference sequence). Trimming took 3 bases from V and 1 from J, leaving 6 bases between them. The CDR3 extends over 13 amino acids.

Sequenced sample: naive CD8+ T cells sorted from blood. The source is a man younger than 35 in good health. This chain joins TRBV13 and TRBJ1-2; D not certain. The chain's CDR3 is CASSLAGNYGYTF. CDR3 coding DNA: TGTGCCAGCAGCTTGGCGGGTAACTATGGCTACACCTTC.